This T cell receptor beta chain was obtained from a study of cytomegalovirus exposure and HLA in healthy donors. Overall study results and limits: By HLA locus, TCR association rates varied in a later analysis, with DRB1 showing the most and HLA-C the fewest.

PCR was performed using 60 Vbeta and 13 Jbeta primers. In the original workflow: Roughly 80 million unique TCR beta chains, some 11 million shared, were counted in a later analysis. Profiled with immunoSEQ multiplex PCR; TCRdb holds only in-frame clones, not every one. V and J calls and clone size follow that table, whereas D and trimming were derived from the DNA. The table shows 100,000 to 140,000 clones, with roughly 73% occurring only once. The CDR3 is 14 residues long. The V gene's germline CDR1 is MNHEY and CDR2 SMNVEV (reference sequence). The V end lost 2 bases, the J end lost 1 base, and 7 bases lay between the germline ends. This clone has more than one count but fewer than ten. Its antigen is not identified.

This chain connects TRBV27 to TRBJ2-3, with D possibly TRBD2 on 6 matching bases. The sequence came from a young man in good health and CMV-seronegative. The source material was PBMCs. CDR3 coding DNA: TGTGCCAGCAGTTTAGTAGCGGGCACAGATACGCAGTATTTT. Translating gives CASSLVAGTDTQYF.